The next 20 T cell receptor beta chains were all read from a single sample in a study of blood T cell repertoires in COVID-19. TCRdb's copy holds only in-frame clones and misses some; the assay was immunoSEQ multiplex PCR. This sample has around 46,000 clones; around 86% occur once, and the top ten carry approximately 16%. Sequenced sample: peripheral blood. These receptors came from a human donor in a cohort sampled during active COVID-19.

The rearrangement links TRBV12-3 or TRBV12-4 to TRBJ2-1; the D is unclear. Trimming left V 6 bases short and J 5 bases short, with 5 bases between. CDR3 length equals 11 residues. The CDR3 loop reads CASRTNNEQFF. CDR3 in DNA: TGTGCCAGCAGAACTAACAATGAGCAGTTCTTC.

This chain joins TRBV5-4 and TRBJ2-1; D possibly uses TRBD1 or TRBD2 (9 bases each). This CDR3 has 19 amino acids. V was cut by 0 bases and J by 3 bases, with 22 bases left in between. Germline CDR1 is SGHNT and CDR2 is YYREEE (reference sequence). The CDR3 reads CASSLDRGLGLAIYNEQFF. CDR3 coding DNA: TGTGCCAGCAGCTTGGACAGGGGGCTTGGACTAGCGATCTACAATGAGCAGTTCTTC.

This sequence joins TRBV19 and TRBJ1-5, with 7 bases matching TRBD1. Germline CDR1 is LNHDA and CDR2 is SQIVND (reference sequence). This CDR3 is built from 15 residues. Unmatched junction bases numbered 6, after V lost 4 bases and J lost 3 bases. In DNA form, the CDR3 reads TGTGCCAGTAGTAGTCAAACAGGGGTCAATCAGCCCCAGCATTTT. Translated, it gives CASSSQTGVNQPQHF.

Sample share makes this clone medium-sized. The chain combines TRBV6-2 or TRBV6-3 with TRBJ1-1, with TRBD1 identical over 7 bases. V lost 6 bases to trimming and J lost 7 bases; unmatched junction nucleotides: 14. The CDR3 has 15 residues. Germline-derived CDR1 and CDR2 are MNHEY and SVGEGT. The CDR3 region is CASSLTGDSNLEAFF. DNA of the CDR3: TGTGCCAGCAGCTTAACAGGGGACTCCAATCTTGAAGCTTTCTTT.

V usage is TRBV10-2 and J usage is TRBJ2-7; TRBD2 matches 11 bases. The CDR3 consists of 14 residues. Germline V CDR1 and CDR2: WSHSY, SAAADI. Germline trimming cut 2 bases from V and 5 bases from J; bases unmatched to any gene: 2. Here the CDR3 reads CASSETSGSDEQYF. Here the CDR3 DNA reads TGCGCCAGCAGTGAGACTAGCGGGAGTGACGAGCAGTACTTC.

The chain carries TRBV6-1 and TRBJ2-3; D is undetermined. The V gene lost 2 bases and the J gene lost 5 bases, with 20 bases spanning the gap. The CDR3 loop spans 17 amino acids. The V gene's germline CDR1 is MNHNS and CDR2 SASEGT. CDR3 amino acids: CASSELEQTLSRDTQYF. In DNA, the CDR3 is TGTGCCAGCAGTGAATTGGAGCAGACGCTTTCCCGAGATACGCAGTATTTT.

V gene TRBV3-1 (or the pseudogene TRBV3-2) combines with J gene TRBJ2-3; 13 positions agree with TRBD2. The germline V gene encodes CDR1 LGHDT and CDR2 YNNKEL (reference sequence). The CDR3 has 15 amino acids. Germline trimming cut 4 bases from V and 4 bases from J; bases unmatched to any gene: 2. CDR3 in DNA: TGTGCCAGCAGCCGGACTAGCGGGAGTTCAGATACGCAGTATTTT. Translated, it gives CASSRTSGSSDTQYF.

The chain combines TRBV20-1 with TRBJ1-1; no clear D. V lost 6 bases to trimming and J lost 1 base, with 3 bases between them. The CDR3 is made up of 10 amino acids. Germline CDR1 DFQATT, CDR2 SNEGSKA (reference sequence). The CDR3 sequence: CSAQNTEAFF. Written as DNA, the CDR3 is TGCAGTGCACAGAACACTGAAGCTTTCTTT.

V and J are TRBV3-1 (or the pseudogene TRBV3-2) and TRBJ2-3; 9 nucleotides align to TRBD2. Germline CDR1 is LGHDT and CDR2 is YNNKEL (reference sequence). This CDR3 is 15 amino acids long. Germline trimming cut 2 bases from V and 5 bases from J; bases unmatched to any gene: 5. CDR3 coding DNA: TGTGCCAGCAGCCAACGACCTAGCGGGGAAGATACGCAGTATTTT. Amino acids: CASSQRPSGEDTQYF.

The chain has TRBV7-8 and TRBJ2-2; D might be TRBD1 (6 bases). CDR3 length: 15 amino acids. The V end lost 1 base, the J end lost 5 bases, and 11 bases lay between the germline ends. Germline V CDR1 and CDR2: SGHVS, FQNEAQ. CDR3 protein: CASSLDFRGTGELFF. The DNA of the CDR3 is TGTGCCAGCAGCTTAGATTTTAGGGGGACCGGGGAGCTGTTTTTT.

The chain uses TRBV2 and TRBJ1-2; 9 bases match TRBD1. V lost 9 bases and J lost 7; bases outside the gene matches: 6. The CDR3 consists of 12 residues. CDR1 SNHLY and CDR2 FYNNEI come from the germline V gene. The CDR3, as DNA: TGTGCCAGGTTAGGGACAGGGCTTGGCTACACCTTC. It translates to CARLGTGLGYTF.

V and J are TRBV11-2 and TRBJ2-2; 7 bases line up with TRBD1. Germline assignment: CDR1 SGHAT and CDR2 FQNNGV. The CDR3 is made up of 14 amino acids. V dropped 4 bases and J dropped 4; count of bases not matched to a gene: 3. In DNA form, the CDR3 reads TGTGCCAGCAGCTCATACAGGGGCACCGGGGAGCTGTTTTTT. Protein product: CASSSYRGTGELFF.

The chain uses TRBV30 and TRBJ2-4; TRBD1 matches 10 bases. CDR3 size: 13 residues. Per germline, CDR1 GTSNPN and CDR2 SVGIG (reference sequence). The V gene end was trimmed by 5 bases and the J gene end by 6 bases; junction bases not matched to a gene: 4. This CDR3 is CAWRQGAGNIQYF. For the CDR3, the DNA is TGTGCCTGGCGACAGGGGGCGGGAAACATTCAGTACTTC.

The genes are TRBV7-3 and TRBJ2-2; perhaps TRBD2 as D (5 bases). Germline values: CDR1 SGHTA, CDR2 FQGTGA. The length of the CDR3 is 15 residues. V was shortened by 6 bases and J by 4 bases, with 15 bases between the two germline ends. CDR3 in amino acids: CASRLDLSGTGELFF. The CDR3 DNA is TGTGCCAGCAGGTTGGACTTGTCGGGCACCGGGGAGCTGTTTTTT.

The CDR3 DNA follows: TGTGCCAGCAGTTTATATTTGGGGAGGACAGGTGGATCGTTGGATACGCAGTATTTT. Its translation is CASSLYLGRTGGSLDTQYF. The rearrangement uses TRBV28 and TRBJ2-3; a weak D match, TRBD1 (7 bases). The CDR3 has 19 residues. V lost 1 base to trimming and J lost 6 bases, with 26 bases between them. Germline V gene data show CDR1 as MDHEN and CDR2 as SYDVKM.

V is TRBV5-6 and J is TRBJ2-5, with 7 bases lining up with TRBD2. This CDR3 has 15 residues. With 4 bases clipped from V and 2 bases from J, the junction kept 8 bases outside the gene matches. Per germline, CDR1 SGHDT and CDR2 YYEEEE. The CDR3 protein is CASSRASGRQETQYF. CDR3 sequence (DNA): TGTGCCAGCAGCCGAGCGTCCGGGAGGCAAGAGACCCAGTACTTC.

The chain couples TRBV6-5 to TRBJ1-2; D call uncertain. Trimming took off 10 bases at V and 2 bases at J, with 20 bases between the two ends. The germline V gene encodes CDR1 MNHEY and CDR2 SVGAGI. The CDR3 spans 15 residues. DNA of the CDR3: TGTGCCATCAAAAACCGGGAAGCCGGGAACTATGGCTACACCTTC. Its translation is CAIKNREAGNYGYTF.

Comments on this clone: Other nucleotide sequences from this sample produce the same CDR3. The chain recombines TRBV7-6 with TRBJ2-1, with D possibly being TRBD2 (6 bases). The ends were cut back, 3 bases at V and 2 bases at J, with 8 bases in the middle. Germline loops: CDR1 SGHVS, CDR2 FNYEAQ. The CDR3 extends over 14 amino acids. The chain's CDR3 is CASSLGGPYNEQFF. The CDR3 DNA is TGTGCCAGCAGCTTGGGGGGTCCCTACAATGAGCAGTTCTTC.

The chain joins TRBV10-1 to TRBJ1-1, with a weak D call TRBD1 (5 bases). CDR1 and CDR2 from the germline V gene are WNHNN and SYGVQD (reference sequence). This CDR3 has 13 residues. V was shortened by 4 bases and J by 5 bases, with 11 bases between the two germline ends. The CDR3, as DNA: TGCGCCAGCAGTGGGGGGGGACGTACTGAAGCTTTCTTT. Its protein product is CASSGGGRTEAFF.

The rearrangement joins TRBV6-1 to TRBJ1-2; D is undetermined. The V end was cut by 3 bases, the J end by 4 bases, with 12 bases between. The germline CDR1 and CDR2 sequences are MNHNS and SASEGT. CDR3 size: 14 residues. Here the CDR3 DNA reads TGTGCCAGCAGTGACGTCGGGGATCGCTATGGCTACACCTTC. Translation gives CASSDVGDRYGYTF.